Listed below are T cell receptor beta chains from one sample, sequenced in a study of T cell repertoires in ileal Crohn's disease. Only in-frame clones appear in the TCRdb table, and some are missing; sequencing was by immunoSEQ multiplex PCR. This sample has 10,000 to 14,000 clones, with around three quarters found just once. Sequencing was done on a sample of ileal tissue. These receptors originate from an adult with Crohn's disease. The CDR3 runs from the conserved cysteine through the conserved F or W. D genes are given only for firm matches. The size field is filled for only some rows; it gives once, few, many or a size class.

d_call	clone_size	v_call	j_call	cdr3_aa	cdr3_nt
.	.	TRBV25-1	TRBJ1-2	CASSEYSLSNYGYTF	TGTGCCAGCAGTGAATATTCACTCTCTAACTATGGCTACACCTTC
TRBD1	.	TRBV29-1	TRBJ2-2	CSVDMQGAGELFF	TGCAGCGTTGATATGCAGGGGGCCGGGGAGCTGTTTTTT
TRBD1	.	TRBV7-9	TRBJ1-2	CASSQGGQLNHGYTF	TGTGCCAGCAGCCAGGGGGGACAACTGAACCATGGCTACACCTTC
TRBD1	.	TRBV7-6	TRBJ2-5	CASSFMRETGLGETQYF	TGTGCCAGCAGCTTCATGAGGGAGACAGGGTTAGGGGAGACCCAGTACTTC
.	.	TRBV6-1	TRBJ2-7	CASSEQVWGEQYF	TGTGCCAGCAGTGAACAGGTTTGGGGCGAGCAGTACTTC
.	few	TRBV19	TRBJ1-5	CASRPETGKYQPQHF	TGTGCCAGTAGGCCAGAAACAGGGAAATATCAGCCCCAGCATTTT
TRBD2	.	TRBV6-6	TRBJ2-7	CASGRGGSYEQYF	TGTGCCAGTGGGAGGGGTGGTTCCTACGAGCAGTACTTC
TRBD2	few	TRBV2	TRBJ2-1	CASSVGAGTSGVLEQFF	TGTGCCAGCAGTGTTGGCGCTGGGACTAGCGGGGTACTTGAGCAGTTCTTC
TRBD2	.	TRBV7-8	TRBJ2-1	CASSGQRGSGSEQFF	TGTGCCAGCTCCGGGCAGCGGGGGAGTGGGAGTGAGCAGTTCTTC
TRBD1	.	TRBV6-4	TRBJ1-2	CASSDGTGGYGYTF	TGTGCCAGCAGTGACGGGACAGGGGGCTATGGCTACACCTTC
.	.	TRBV5-1	TRBJ2-2	CASSLAWGLDTGELFF	TGCGCCAGCAGCTTGGCTTGGGGGCTGGACACCGGGGAGCTGTTTTTT
.	.	TRBV9	TRBJ1-1	CAGQRQTANTEAFF	TGTGCCGGCCAAAGACAGACCGCGAACACTGAAGCTTTCTTT
.	.	TRBV7-9	TRBJ1-2	CASSLVLGPPQGGYTF	TGTGCCAGCAGCTTAGTTTTAGGGCCTCCTCAGGGCGGCTACACCTTC
.	.	TRBV30	TRBJ1-3	CAWTRGTGNTIYF	TGTGCCTGGACCCGGGGAACTGGAAACACCATATATTTT
.	.	TRBV7-2	TRBJ1-5	CASSSEVNQPQHF	TGTGCCAGCAGCTCGGAGGTTAATCAGCCCCAGCATTTT
TRBD1	.	TRBV6-5	TRBJ1-5	CASRQGQTSNQPQHF	TGTGCCAGCAGGCAGGGACAGACTAGCAATCAGCCCCAGCATTTT
.	.	TRBV27	TRBJ2-4	CASAGLLAKNIQYF	TGTGCCAGTGCGGGCCTGTTAGCCAAAAACATTCAGTACTTC
.	.	TRBV6-5	TRBJ1-5	CASRQGSGNQPQHF	TGTGCCAGCAGACAGGGATCGGGCAATCAGCCCCAGCATTTT
TRBD1	.	TRBV10-2	TRBJ1-4	CASSEQGSYEKLFF	TGCGCCAGCAGTGAACAGGGGTCTTACGAAAAACTGTTTTTT
.	.	TRBV28	TRBJ2-5	CASSIGGRRETQYF	TGTGCCAGCAGCATCGGGGGGCGTCGAGAGACCCAGTACTTC
TRBD1	few	TRBV7-6	TRBJ2-2	CASGDDRANTGELFF	TGTGCCAGTGGAGACGACAGGGCGAACACCGGGGAGCTGTTTTTT
.	once	TRBV4-1	TRBJ1-1	CASSQGQTIRTEAFF	TGCGCCAGCAGCCAAGGACAGACGATAAGGACTGAAGCTTTCTTT
TRBD1	.	TRBV9	TRBJ2-5	CASSPGGTLETQYF	TGTGCCAGCAGCCCAGGGGGTACGTTGGAGACCCAGTACTTC
TRBD1	.	TRBV11-3	TRBJ1-6	CASSSDRVHNSPLHF	TGTGCCAGCAGCTCGGACAGGGTCCATAATTCACCCCTCCACTTT
TRBD1	once	TRBV11-3	TRBJ2-7	CASSLNPGQGYEQYF	TGTGCCAGCAGCTTAAATCCGGGACAGGGGTACGAGCAGTACTTC
.	.	TRBV2	TRBJ2-7	CASSSSGHPSGEQYF	TGTGCCAGCAGTTCATCGGGACACCCCTCGGGCGAGCAGTACTTC
TRBD1	.	TRBV7-9	TRBJ1-6	CASSFPGGNSPLHF	TGTGCCAGCAGCTTCCCAGGGGGGAATTCACCCCTCCACTTT
TRBD2	.	TRBV7-8	TRBJ2-1	CASSPGLAGGLKYNEQFF	TGTGCCAGCAGCCCCGGGCTAGCGGGGGGGCTAAAATACAATGAGCAGTTCTTC
TRBD1	.	TRBV9	TRBJ1-1	CASSPFGQANTEAFF	TGTGCCAGCAGCCCATTCGGACAGGCGAACACTGAAGCTTTCTTT
TRBD2	.	TRBV6-5	TRBJ2-7	CACGGYSYEQYF	TGTGCCTGCGGGGGGTACTCCTACGAGCAGTACTTC
TRBD1	once	TRBV28	TRBJ2-7	CASSPNWTGTYEQYF	TGTGCCAGCAGTCCTAATTGGACAGGGACCTACGAGCAGTACTTC
TRBD1	.	TRBV4-1	TRBJ1-1	CASSPDRRQLRYMNTEAFF	TGCGCCAGCAGCCCGGACAGGCGACAACTGCGATATATGAACACTGAAGCTTTCTTT
TRBD2	.	TRBV11-1	TRBJ2-5	CASSFPERGAGRETQYF	TGTGCCAGCAGCTTTCCGGAGCGGGGGGCCGGGAGAGAGACCCAGTACTTC
TRBD1	few	TRBV27	TRBJ1-5	CASSVQGSNQPQHF	TGTGCCAGCAGTGTACAGGGGAGCAATCAGCCCCAGCATTTT
.	.	TRBV11-2	TRBJ2-3	CASSLGGGTDTQYF	TGTGCCAGCAGCTTAGGCGGGGGCACAGATACGCAGTATTTT
TRBD1	.	TRBV25-1	TRBJ1-1	CASSGPWYRGTFEAFF	TGTGCCAGCAGTGGACCCTGGTACAGGGGCACCTTCGAAGCTTTCTTT
TRBD1	.	TRBV29-1	TRBJ1-2	CSVEVTGVYGYTF	TGCAGCGTTGAAGTTACAGGGGTGTATGGCTACACCTTC
TRBD1	.	TRBV5-4	TRBJ2-3	CASSTGQGADTQYF	TGTGCCAGCAGCACGGGACAGGGGGCAGATACGCAGTATTTT
TRBD1	.	TRBV10-3	TRBJ1-2	CAIQGAEGGYTF	TGTGCCATCCAGGGGGCCGAGGGTGGCTACACCTTC
.	.	TRBV5-1	TRBJ1-5	CASSTGSSGQPQHF	TGCGCCAGCAGCACAGGGAGCTCTGGTCAGCCCCAGCATTTT
TRBD1	few	TRBV4-1	TRBJ1-2	CASSQSTGGDYGYTF	TGCGCCAGCAGCCAATCTACAGGGGGCGATTATGGCTACACCTTC